The clone carrying this T cell receptor (beta chain) has at least ten counts. The antigen is unknown. Next came a second PCR, run for about 7 to 11 cycles, which used a sample-barcoded 5' primer along with a J-beta primer mix. A template-switch adaptor containing 12 random nucleotides labeled each cDNA molecule. TCRdb re-derived calls from the 5' RACE reads in MiXCR, one entry per CDR3 protein. The table lists around 870,000 distinct CDR3 sequences, more than 25% of them singletons. This entry comes from a study of blood T cells in healthy people across ages. Across the whole study: The template switching approach captured approximately one barcoded beta molecule for every two T cells.

Findings of the study overall: Unsorted PBMC input precluded a conclusive naive versus antigen-experienced comparison. Samples with more naive T cells showed higher observed beta diversity.

V was pared by 1 base and J by 5 bases, with 7 bases between. The length of the CDR3 is 13 residues. Germline CDR1 and CDR2: SGHTA and FQGNSA. The receptor was derived from an elderly woman in good health. Source material: blood. The rearrangement links TRBV7-2 to TRBJ2-3; D unresolved. CDR3 coding DNA: TGTGCCAGCAGCTTAGGTCAGGTAGATACGCAGTATTTT. This gives the protein CASSLGQVDTQYF.